These 4 T cell receptor beta chains share one sample of origin, sequenced in a study of cytotoxic CD8 clonotypes in ibrutinib-treated CLL. The data were produced by immunoSEQ multiplex PCR, yet TCRdb's version contains in-frame clones alone and is incomplete. The sample has roughly 54,000 clones; 57% are singletons. The material sequenced was PBMCs, taken after 24 months of ibrutinib treatment. Source of these receptors: a human donor with chronic lymphocytic leukemia.

This clone occurred once. This chain uses TRBV6-5 with TRBJ2-5, with D possibly being TRBD1 (7 bases). The CDR3 extends over 16 amino acids. The V and J ends lost 0 bases and 2 bases respectively, with 13 bases between them. Germline V gives CDR1 MNHEY, CDR2 SVGAGI. CDR3 residues: CASSYSGGGSQETQYF. Here the CDR3 DNA reads TGTGCCAGCAGTTACTCTGGAGGGGGCTCTCAAGAGACCCAGTACTTC.

This clone was seen once. This chain uses TRBV6-5 with TRBJ2-5; 8 bases are a match to TRBD2. This CDR3 comprises 15 residues. The germline gives CDR1 MNHEY, CDR2 SVGAGI. J lost 5 bases, V lost 7 bases, and 12 bases had no gene match. In nucleotides, the CDR3 is TGTGCCAGCACCCCGGGCGCGGGAGGTTGGGAGACCCAGTACTTC. Protein sequence: CASTPGAGGWETQYF.

The chain joins TRBV5-6 to TRBJ1-2; TRBD1 matches 9 bases. CDR1 is SGHDT, CDR2 YYEEEE, per germline. The CDR3 extends over 16 amino acids. V shed 4 bases, J shed 1 base, and the junction held 8 bases outside the gene matches. The CDR3 nucleotides read TGTGCCAGCAGCCCTATTCCGGGACAGGGTAACTATGGCTACACCTTC. Translation gives CASSPIPGQGNYGYTF.

The rearrangement uses TRBV5-1 and TRBJ2-5; 9 bases are shared with TRBD2. V trimming: 4 bases; J trimming: 5 bases; junction bases outside the gene matches: 9. Germline-derived CDR1 and CDR2 are SGHRS and YFSETQ. This CDR3 has 15 amino acids. The CDR3 bases are TGCGCCAGCAGCCAAGCGGGGGGCCGAGCGGAGACCCAGTACTTC. Protein sequence: CASSQAGGRAETQYF.